The rows below give T cell receptor beta chains drawn from one sample of a study of T cells in Graves' hyperthyroidism and ophthalmopathy. In TCRdb, the multiplex PCR reads were re-called with MiXCR into one record per CDR3 protein. This table holds around 600,000 distinct CDR3 sequences, approximately 15% found once. Sequenced material: blood. All receptors come from a woman under 30 with Graves' ophthalmopathy. CDR3s include the opening cysteine and the closing phenylalanine or tryptophan. D genes are given only for firm matches. The size of a clone is reported for some rows only, either as once, few or many, or as a class for expanded clones.

V gene: TRBV18
clone size: .
J gene: TRBJ2-3
D gene: .
CDR3 protein: CASSPYLIGDTDTQYF
CDR3 DNA: TGTGCCAGCTCTCCCTACCTCATAGGCGACACAGATACGCAGTATTTT

V gene: TRBV27
clone size: many
J gene: TRBJ2-1
D gene: TRBD2
CDR3 protein: CASSSLTSGSLGEQFF
CDR3 DNA: TGTGCCAGCAGTTCCCTGACTAGCGGAAGCCTTGGAGAGCAGTTCTTC

V gene: TRBV10-3
clone size: many
J gene: TRBJ2-3
D gene: TRBD2
CDR3 protein: CAISEGLAGDGDTQYF
CDR3 DNA: TGTGCCATCAGTGAGGGACTAGCGGGAGATGGGGATACGCAGTATTTT

V gene: TRBV20-1
clone size: many
J gene: TRBJ2-7
D gene: .
CDR3 protein: CSAGFGSGEQYF
CDR3 DNA: TGCAGTGCTGGGTTCGGTTCGGGCGAGCAGTACTTC

V gene: TRBV20-1
clone size: .
J gene: TRBJ2-1
D gene: TRBD2
CDR3 protein: CSATPLAAGNNEQFF
CDR3 DNA: TGCAGTGCCACCCCCCTAGCGGCGGGCAACAATGAGCAGTTCTTC

V gene: TRBV6-1
clone size: many
J gene: TRBJ1-4
D gene: TRBD1
CDR3 protein: CASNKDRGDEKLFF
CDR3 DNA: TGTGCCAGCAACAAGGACAGGGGTGATGAAAAACTGTTTTTT

V gene: TRBV7-3
clone size: few
J gene: TRBJ2-3
D gene: .
CDR3 protein: CASSLTYEGLDTQYF
CDR3 DNA: TGTGCCAGCAGCTTAACCTATGAGGGCCTGGATACGCAGTATTTT

V gene: TRBV20-1
clone size: many
J gene: TRBJ2-1
D gene: TRBD2
CDR3 protein: CSAGPPGLAGGGQFF
CDR3 DNA: TGCAGTGCTGGGCCTCCGGGACTAGCGGGAGGGGGGCAGTTCTTC

V gene: TRBV30
clone size: many
J gene: TRBJ2-3
D gene: .
CDR3 protein: CAWSGGVATDTQYF
CDR3 DNA: TGTGCCTGGAGTGGGGGTGTAGCGACAGATACGCAGTATTTT

V gene: TRBV9
clone size: many
J gene: TRBJ2-7
D gene: TRBD1
CDR3 protein: CASSANPGTGGSYEQYF
CDR3 DNA: TGTGCCAGCAGCGCCAATCCCGGGACAGGGGGCTCCTACGAGCAGTACTTC

V gene: TRBV7-9
clone size: many
J gene: TRBJ2-1
D gene: .
CDR3 protein: CASRPRGNEQFF
CDR3 DNA: TGTGCCAGCAGACCAAGGGGAAATGAGCAGTTCTTC

V gene: TRBV6-1
clone size: .
J gene: TRBJ2-2
D gene: .
CDR3 protein: CASCLPVAGTGELFF
CDR3 DNA: TGTGCCAGCTGCTTACCCGTAGCAGGTACCGGGGAGCTGTTTTTT

V gene: TRBV4-1
clone size: .
J gene: TRBJ2-4
D gene: .
CDR3 protein: CASSQDETGANIQYF
CDR3 DNA: TGCGCCAGCAGCCAAGATGAGACTGGGGCAAACATTCAGTACTTC

V gene: TRBV29-1
clone size: .
J gene: TRBJ2-1
D gene: .
CDR3 protein: CSVEDVAGYNEQFF
CDR3 DNA: TGCAGCGTTGAAGACGTAGCAGGGTACAATGAGCAGTTCTTC

V gene: TRBV20-1
clone size: many
J gene: TRBJ2-1
D gene: .
CDR3 protein: CSARDPGVNVGEQFF
CDR3 DNA: TGCAGTGCTAGAGACCCGGGAGTAAATGTGGGTGAGCAGTTCTTC